A single sample is the source of the 12 T cell receptor beta chains below, sequenced in a study of T cells in Graves' hyperthyroidism and ophthalmopathy. Amplification targeted TCR beta CDR3 regions from RNA transcripts. First-round RT-PCR of the TCR CDR3 relied on the HTBI primer set. TCRdb re-analysed the multiplex PCR reads in MiXCR, keeping a single row per CDR3 protein. The data contain around 540,000 distinct CDR3 sequences, around 46% of them singletons. The sequencing input was peripheral blood or thyroid tissue (not recorded which). These receptors were taken from a woman under 30 with Graves' hyperthyroidism.

Concerning this clonotype: A much larger clone lies one base from this, so it may be a read error. The CDR3 here is CASGIGDSQHF. The CDR3 DNA reads as TGTGCCAGCGGCATCGGTGACTCCCAGCATTTT. The chain recombines TRBV7-3 with TRBJ1-5; the D is unclear. Trimming stripped 8 bases from V and 11 bases from J, with 13 bases between. Looked up from germline, CDR1 is SGHTA and CDR2 is FQGTGA. This CDR3 spans 11 amino acids.

This clonotype has a handful of counts. The chain carries TRBV7-9 and TRBJ2-5; D unresolved. The CDR3 totals 17 residues. Germline V CDR1 and CDR2: SEHNR, FQNEAQ (reference sequence). V dropped 5 bases and J dropped 5 bases, with 24 bases sitting between them. CDR3: CASSLITGRQSRETQYF. CDR3 nucleotides: TGTGCCAGCAGCCTAATTACCGGACGCCAATCTAGGGAGACCCAGTACTTC.

This clonotype was counted a single time. This chain links TRBV25-1 with TRBJ2-7; D not certain. The CDR3 has 11 residues. Germline V gene lookup returns CDR1 MGHDK and CDR2 SYGVNS. V shed 0 bases and J shed 7 bases, with 4 bases lying between them. CDR3 nucleotide sequence: TGTGCCAGCAGTGAATATGGGGAGCAGTACTTC. Translating gives CASSEYGEQYF.

V and J are TRBV29-1 and TRBJ2-2; no reliable D call. V dropped 2 bases and J dropped 4 bases, with 17 bases sitting between them. This CDR3 spans 16 amino acids. Germline CDR1 reads SQVTM; CDR2 reads ANQGSEA. CDR3 in DNA: TGCAGCGTTGAAATGGTAGACCGTTCTTTCACCGGGGAGCTGTTTTTT. It codes for CSVEMVDRSFTGELFF.

The CDR3 spells CASSSGLAGQYF. The DNA for the CDR3 is TGCGCCAGCAGCTCCGGACTAGCGGGCCAGTACTTC. V gene TRBV5-1 combines with J gene TRBJ2-7; 11 bases align to TRBD2. Losses at the gene ends were 3 bases for V and 10 bases for J; bases not matched to a gene: 3. CDR1 is SGHRS, CDR2 YFSETQ, per germline. This CDR3 spans 12 amino acids.

This clonotype was detected a few times. The chain carries TRBV7-8 and TRBJ1-4; 9 bases map to TRBD1. V lost 5 bases and J lost 3; bases outside the gene matches: 10. The CDR3 spans 17 residues. Germline CDR1 and CDR2: SGHVS and FQNEAQ. In DNA, the CDR3 is TGTGCCAGCAGCCTAGGACAGGGGCGCAACCCTAATGAAAAACTGTTTTTT. Amino acids: CASSLGQGRNPNEKLFF.

The chain has TRBV2 and TRBJ1-2; D possibly corresponds to TRBD1 (6 bases). The CDR3 sequence is 16 residues long. Germline V gene sequence: CDR1 SNHLY, CDR2 FYNNEI. V was cut by 6 bases and J by 3 bases, with 20 bases left in between. The CDR3 region is CASSLALGGHHYGYTF. The CDR3 DNA is TGTGCCAGCAGCTTAGCCCTGGGGGGGCATCACTATGGCTACACCTTC.

The genes are TRBV29-1 and TRBJ2-5; maybe TRBD2 (6 bases). This CDR3 spans 13 amino acids. Trimming left V 7 bases short and J 1 base short, with 13 bases between. The germline gives CDR1 SQVTM, CDR2 ANQGSEA. Here the CDR3 DNA reads TGCAGCGCTAGACGGGACTTCCAAGAGACCCAGTACTTC. This gives the protein CSARRDFQETQYF.

This clonotype appeared many times. J is TRBJ1-3 and V is TRBV2; unclear D gene. V was cut by 8 bases and J by 0 bases, with 5 bases left in between. CDR1 and CDR2 from the germline V gene are SNHLY and FYNNEI. CDR3 length: 12 amino acids. CDR3 bases: TGTGCCAGCTCTATCTCTGGAAACACCATATATTTT. Its translation: CASSISGNTIYF.

This clonotype has more than one count but fewer than ten. At one of its ends the junction is not consistent with the germline gene, which may arise from a read error. The chain couples TRBV7-7 to TRBJ2-5; D is possibly TRBD2 (6 bases). The CDR3 covers 13 residues. The germline CDR1 and CDR2 sequences are SSHAT and FNYEAQ (reference sequence). This CDR3 reads CASSSGSPETQYF. DNA for the CDR3: TGTGCTAGCAGCTCCGGGAGCCCGGAGACCCAGTACTTC.

The chain couples TRBV25-1 to TRBJ1-2; possibly TRBD1 for D (6 bases). This CDR3 is 14 amino acids long. Germline V lookup: CDR1 MGHDK, CDR2 SYGVNS. Deletions cut 5 bases from V and 2 bases from J, with 12 bases between. The CDR3 coding sequence is TGTGCCAGCAGTAGGGACATCAACAACTATGGCTACACCTTC. Protein product: CASSRDINNYGYTF.

This clonotype has at least ten counts. The rearrangement uses TRBV15 and TRBJ2-5; 8 bases match TRBD2. The CDR3 extends over 16 amino acids. The V and J ends lost 0 bases and 6 bases, in that order; junction bases with no gene match: 9. Germline V gene sequence: CDR1 LNHNV, CDR2 YYDKDF (reference sequence). CDR3 in amino acids: CATSRDLIAGMKTQYF. The CDR3 DNA reads as TGTGCCACCAGCAGAGATCTAATAGCGGGAATGAAGACCCAGTACTTC.